This entry describes one TCR beta chain. Antigen: not known. The sample comes from a study of cytomegalovirus exposure and HLA in healthy donors. At the level of the study: The study placed about four fifths of its roughly 430 genotyped donors in the Caucasian-associated ancestry cluster. Study results and caveats: Among TCR beta chains, those listed as cytomegalovirus-associated numbered some 160.

PCR was performed using 60 Vbeta and 13 Jbeta primers. TCRdb keeps only in-frame clones here, not all; method: immunoSEQ multiplex PCR. This sample has nearly 110,000 clones, with roughly 73% found just once. The V gene end was trimmed by 1 base and the J gene end by 4 bases; junction bases not matched to a gene: 9. The CDR3 is made up of 18 amino acids. CDR1 and CDR2 from the germline V gene are MGHRA and YSYEKL. The sample was PBMCs. This receptor was obtained from a middle-aged man in good health and CMV-seronegative. This chain uses TRBV4-1 with TRBJ2-2; TRBD2 agrees at 10 bases. The CDR3: CASSQAGAGGPGTGELFF. The CDR3 coding sequence is TGCGCCAGCAGCCAAGCGGGAGCGGGGGGGCCGGGCACCGGGGAGCTGTTTTTT.